Following are 28 T cell receptor beta chains from one sample sequenced in a study of shared clonotypes between healthy human individuals. The assay was immunoSEQ multiplex PCR, and TCRdb's table has in-frame clones only and misses some. The table lists over a million clones, approximately 97% of them singletons. Material for sequencing was naive CD4+ T cells sorted from blood. Subset noted: CD45RA+ positively selected. These receptors were collected from a man aged 30-40 years in good health.

As for this clone: Other DNA sequences in the sample encode the same CDR3. This sequence joins TRBV9 and TRBJ2-7; D unresolved. The V and J ends lost 0 bases and 0 bases respectively, with 7 bases between them. Germline V CDR1 and CDR2: SGDLS, YYNGEE. The CDR3 spans 14 residues. CDR3 region: CASSVDPLSYEQYF. The CDR3 coding sequence is TGTGCCAGCAGCGTAGACCCGCTCTCCTACGAGCAGTACTTC.

The chain couples TRBV6-1 to TRBJ2-2; no clear D. V lost 2 bases to trimming and J lost 5 bases, with 9 bases between them. Germline assignment: CDR1 MNHNS and CDR2 SASEGT. The length of the CDR3 is 14 residues. DNA of the CDR3: TGTGCCAGCAGTGAATTACCTGGGACCGGGGAGCTGTTTTTT. Translating gives CASSELPGTGELFF.

The chain recombines TRBV2 with TRBJ1-4, with 9 bases identical to TRBD1. V lost 5 bases, J lost 3 bases, and 1 base stayed unmatched. This CDR3 is 14 amino acids long. Germline assignment: CDR1 SNHLY and CDR2 FYNNEI. The CDR3 coding sequence is TGTGCCAGCAGTAGGGACAGGGCTAATGAAAAACTGTTTTTT. Residues: CASSRDRANEKLFF.

V and J are TRBV15 and TRBJ2-1; unclear D gene. Germline CDR1 LNHNV, CDR2 YYDKDF (reference sequence). The CDR3 extends over 13 amino acids. Trimming took 0 bases from V and 10 from J, leaving 10 bases between them. In nucleotides, the CDR3 is TGTGCCACCAGCAGAGATCGGGCTCCCGAGCAGTTCTTC. It encodes CATSRDRAPEQFF.

The chain recombines TRBV28 with TRBJ2-7; D call uncertain. Between the trimmed V and J ends, which lost 6 bases and 5 bases, there was a span of 8 bases. The CDR3 runs to 11 residues. The germline V gene encodes CDR1 MDHEN and CDR2 SYDVKM. In nucleotides, the CDR3 is TGTGCCAGCAGGCAAGGGAACGAGCAGTACTTC. It yields the protein CASRQGNEQYF. The variable domain in full, with the rest retrieved from reference TRBV28 and TRBJ2-7, is DVKVTQSSRYLVKRTGEKVFLECVQDMDHENMFWYRQDPGLGLRLIYFSYDVKMKEKGDIPEGYSVSREKKERFSLILESASTNQTSMYLCASRQGNEQYFGPGTRLTVT.

This chain connects TRBV18 to TRBJ2-4; D gene ambiguous. This CDR3 contains 16 residues. Per the germline V gene, CDR1 is KGHSH and CDR2 is LQKENI. V dropped 4 bases and J dropped 0 bases, with 13 bases sitting between them. CDR3 in amino acids: CASSQPVGLAKNIQYF. Written as DNA, the CDR3 is TGTGCCAGCTCACAACCGGTCGGTTTAGCCAAAAACATTCAGTACTTC. Combining the CDR3 with reference TRBV18 and TRBJ2-4 gives the whole variable domain NAGVMQNPRHLVRRRGQEARLRCSPMKGHSHVYWYRQLPEEGLKFMVYLQKENIIDESGMPKERFSAEFPKEGPSILRIQQVVRGDSAAYFCASSQPVGLAKNIQYFGAGTRLSVL.

CDR3 DNA: TGTGCCAGCAGCTTAACGGGGTGGGGCACAGATACGCAGTATTTT. Protein: CASSLTGWGTDTQYF. This chain connects TRBV7-2 to TRBJ2-3, with D maybe TRBD2 (5 bases). CDR1 and CDR2 (germline): SGHTA, FQGNSA. The ends were cut back, 2 bases at V and 1 base at J, with 10 bases in the middle. The CDR3 extends over 15 amino acids.

This clone occurred once. The chain couples TRBV9 to TRBJ2-3; weak D call: TRBD1 (6 bases). The CDR3 runs 16 residues. Trimming took 2 bases from V and 0 from J, leaving 13 bases between them. Germline CDR1 and CDR2: SGDLS and YYNGEE. Written as DNA, the CDR3 is TGTGCCAGCAGCGTGACAGGAGGAGCTAGCACAGATACGCAGTATTTT. Translation: CASSVTGGASTDTQYF. Drawing the rest from reference TRBV9 and TRBJ2-3, the complete variable domain is DSGVTQTPKHLITATGQRVTLRCSPRSGDLSVYWYQQSLDQGLQFLIQYYNGEERAKGNILERFSAQQFPDLHSELNLSSLELGDSALYFCASSVTGGASTDTQYFGPGTRLTVL.

The table lists this clone with a few counts. The chain joins TRBV2 to TRBJ1-1; TRBD1 matches at 8 bases. The length of the CDR3 is 16 residues. With V trimmed by 6 bases and J by 1 base, 10 bases remained unmatched. Germline V CDR1 and CDR2: SNHLY, FYNNEI. This CDR3 is CASRSSGTGRNTEAFF. CDR3 bases: TGTGCCAGCAGATCCTCCGGGACAGGTAGGAACACTGAAGCTTTCTTT.

V and J are TRBV14 and TRBJ2-1, with TRBD1 matching 10 bases. CDR1 is SGHDN and CDR2 is FVKESK in the germline V gene. The CDR3 totals 18 residues. J lost 7 bases, V lost 0 bases, and 12 bases had no gene match. CDR3 DNA sequence: TGTGCCAGCAGCCAAGAAGGTTATAGGGACAGGGGTGGTAATGAGCAGTTCTTC. As protein: CASSQEGYRDRGGNEQFF.

This CDR3 reads CASSYEPGTAANSNQPQHF. CDR3 nucleotide sequence: TGTGCCAGCTCATATGAACCCGGGACAGCTGCTAATAGCAATCAGCCCCAGCATTTT. The chain couples TRBV18 to TRBJ1-5; 7 bases fit TRBD1. V gave up 5 bases and J gave up 0 bases; unmatched junction bases: 16. This CDR3 contains 19 residues. Germline V gene data show CDR1 as KGHSH and CDR2 as LQKENI.

The rearrangement joins TRBV6-1 to TRBJ2-3; possible D gene TRBD2, 5 bases. CDR1 is MNHNS, CDR2 SASEGT, per germline. The CDR3 is made up of 14 amino acids. Between the trimmed V and J ends, which lost 5 bases and 5 bases, there was a span of 14 bases. The CDR3 is CASSLDYFVDTQYF. Written as DNA, the CDR3 is TGTGCCAGCAGTCTTGACTATTTTGTAGATACGCAGTATTTT.

The V and J genes are TRBV7-8 and TRBJ2-7; the D is unclear. This CDR3 region has 14 residues. Germline V gene data show CDR1 as SGHVS and CDR2 as FQNEAQ. Trimming took 2 bases from V and 0 from J, leaving 8 bases between them. The CDR3 nucleotides are TGTGCCAGCAGCTTAAAGGGCAGCTCCTACGAGCAGTACTTC. Amino acids: CASSLKGSSYEQYF.

The gene calls are TRBV7-9 and TRBJ2-7, with 7 positions matching TRBD1. CDR1 is SEHNR and CDR2 is FQNEAQ in the germline V gene (reference sequence). This CDR3 is 17 amino acids long. V trimming: 5 bases; J trimming: 3 bases; junction bases outside the gene matches: 16. The CDR3 DNA reads as TGTGCCAGCAGCGGGGACAGAGAGCCTTACCATTTCTACGAGCAGTACTTC. Translating it yields CASSGDREPYHFYEQYF.

V gene TRBV7-2 combines with J gene TRBJ2-2, with D unclear. CDR1 is SGHTA and CDR2 is FQGNSA in the germline V gene. There are 14 residues in the CDR3. Trimming removed 5 bases from V and 7 bases from J, with 14 bases in between. The CDR3 nucleotides are TGTGCCAGCAGCCTGGGATACGGTGACGGGGAGCTGTTTTTT. The encoded protein is CASSLGYGDGELFF.

The genes are TRBV14 and TRBJ2-1, with TRBD2 matching 7 bases. The CDR3 is made up of 15 amino acids. V shed 6 bases, J shed 5 bases, and the junction held 10 bases outside the gene matches. Germline loops: CDR1 SGHDN, CDR2 FVKESK. The CDR3 region is CASSQSRRENNEQFF. The CDR3 coding sequence is TGTGCCAGCAGTCAATCCCGGCGGGAGAACAATGAGCAGTTCTTC.

This clone has just one count. The rearrangement uses TRBV28 and TRBJ2-7; 9 nucleotides line up with TRBD1. CDR3 length equals 14 residues. V gave up 6 bases and J gave up 4 bases; unmatched junction bases: 7. The V gene's germline CDR1 is MDHEN and CDR2 SYDVKM. In DNA, the CDR3 is TGTGCCAGCAGCTACTCGGACAGGGGTTACGAGCAGTACTTC. Translating it yields CASSYSDRGYEQYF.

The CDR3 DNA sequence: TGTGCCAGCAGCAACCGGGCCTCTCTCAATCAGCCCCAGCATTTT. Its protein is CASSNRASLNQPQHF. J is TRBJ1-5 and V is TRBV28; D gene ambiguous. Germline V gene lookup returns CDR1 MDHEN and CDR2 SYDVKM. Deletions cut 6 bases from V and 3 bases from J, with 15 bases between. The CDR3 contains 15 residues.

The chain has TRBV6-5 and TRBJ1-3; D remains ambiguous. Germline CDR1 and CDR2: MNHEY and SVGAGI. The CDR3 consists of 13 residues. V was shortened by 6 bases and J by 0 bases, with 6 bases between the two germline ends. DNA for the CDR3: TGTGCCAGCAGCCCAACCTCTGGAAACACCATATATTTT. It codes for CASSPTSGNTIYF.

The chain has TRBV11-2 and TRBJ2-7; D is unresolved. The CDR3 has 15 residues. V was cut by 1 base and J by 3 bases, with 13 bases left in between. Germline assignment: CDR1 SGHAT and CDR2 FQNNGV. The CDR3 DNA sequence: TGTGCCAGCAGCTTAGTTTCTGGGGAAAACTACGAGCAGTACTTC. Encoded protein: CASSLVSGENYEQYF.

The rearrangement joins TRBV5-1 to TRBJ2-1; 8 nucleotides line up with TRBD1. The ends lost 9 bases at V and 5 bases at J; junction bases unmatched: 4. CDR3 size: 12 residues. From germline, CDR1 is SGHRS and CDR2 YFSETQ. DNA for the CDR3: TGCGCCACCATGGGACAGGACAATGAGCAGTTCTTC. It encodes CATMGQDNEQFF. Variable domain in full (rest from reference TRBV5-1 and TRBJ2-1): KAGVTQTPRYLIKTRGQQVTLSCSPISGHRSVSWYQQTPGQGLQFLFEYFSETQRNKGNFPGRFSGRQFSNSRSEMNVSTLELGDSALYLCATMGQDNEQFFGPGTRLTVL.

The chain joins TRBV10-1 to TRBJ2-3, with 9 positions matching TRBD2. The CDR3 totals 15 residues. The germline gives CDR1 WNHNN, CDR2 SYGVQD (reference sequence). V lost 3 bases, J lost 6 bases, and 7 bases stayed unmatched. Here the CDR3 reads CASSDLRTSEDTQYF. The CDR3 DNA sequence: TGCGCCAGCAGTGACCTACGGACTAGCGAGGATACGCAGTATTTT.

The V call is TRBV27, the J call TRBJ1-5; D not resolved. Germline values: CDR1 MNHEY, CDR2 SMNVEV (reference sequence). This CDR3 has 12 amino acids. The V and J ends lost 1 base and 5 bases respectively, with 3 bases between them. The chain's CDR3 is CASSLLDQPQHF. The CDR3, as DNA: TGTGCCAGCAGTTTATTGGATCAGCCCCAGCATTTT.

The chain employs TRBV9 and TRBJ2-2; 9 bases match TRBD2. This CDR3 has 15 residues. Germline values: CDR1 SGDLS, CDR2 YYNGEE. Trimming cost V 4 bases and J 5 bases; bases outside gene matches: 6. This CDR3 is CASSTIAGGTGELFF. The CDR3 DNA is TGTGCCAGCAGCACCATTGCGGGAGGGACCGGGGAGCTGTTTTTT.

The rearrangement uses TRBV29-1 and TRBJ2-3; D remains unclear. The V gene's germline CDR1 is SQVTM and CDR2 ANQGSEA. The CDR3 has 13 amino acids. V was pared by 3 bases and J by 1 base, with 8 bases between. In nucleotides, the CDR3 is TGCAGCGTTGAGCTCATGGGCACAGATACGCAGTATTTT. Its translation is CSVELMGTDTQYF.

The chain has TRBV25-1 and TRBJ1-4, with 9 bases matching TRBD1. Trimming at V came to 4 bases and at J to 9 bases, leaving 3 bases not matched to a gene. Germline CDR1 is MGHDK and CDR2 is SYGVNS. CDR3 length: 13 residues. The CDR3, as DNA: TGTGCCAGCAGTGGGGACAGGGTTAAAAAACTGTTTTTT. It is translated as CASSGDRVKKLFF.

CDR3 coding DNA: TGTGCCAGCATCGGGACAGAGTCCTACGAGCAGTACTTC. Its translation is CASIGTESYEQYF. This chain uses TRBV21-1 with TRBJ2-7; TRBD1, the table's D call, lacks a check against the DNA. TRBV21-1 is assigned pseudogene status. The CDR3 contains 13 residues.

The chain links TRBV18 to TRBJ2-5, with 9 bases fitting TRBD1. This CDR3 has 15 residues. CDR1 is KGHSH, CDR2 LQKENI, per germline. With 2 bases clipped from V and 1 base from J, the junction kept 2 bases outside the gene matches. This chain's CDR3 is CASSPGGQGQETQYF. In DNA form, the CDR3 reads TGTGCCAGCTCACCAGGGGGACAGGGCCAAGAGACCCAGTACTTC.